The next 6 T cell receptor beta chains were all read from a single sample in a study of read filtering for tumor transcriptome and immune sequencing. From about 400 ng of RNA, a library with molecular barcoded alpha/delta and beta/gamma adaptors was made. TCRdb processed the reads anew with MiXCR; each CDR3 protein has one entry. This sample has over 55,000 distinct CDR3 sequences, with roughly 13% found just once. Sequencing was carried out using a population of CD138-negative cells sorted from bone marrow. The source of these receptors is a donor at least 40 years old with multiple myeloma.

This clonotype was detected ten times or more. This chain joins TRBV6-2 or TRBV6-3 and TRBJ2-1, with a tentative D call TRBD2 (7 bases). The CDR3 covers 15 residues. Per the germline V gene, CDR1 is MNHEY and CDR2 is SVGEGT. Trimming stripped 7 bases from V and 12 bases from J, with 25 bases between. The CDR3 protein is CASMIGGGAGFAQFF. In DNA, the CDR3 is TGTGCCAGCATGATCGGGGGCGGAGCGGGATTCGCGCAGTTCTTC.

This clonotype was counted many times. The chain carries TRBV21-1 and TRBJ2-2; the listed D gene, TRBD2, was not tested against the DNA. TRBV21-1 counts as a pseudogene. CDR3 length equals 16 residues. This CDR3 is CASSKVEGSLTGELFF. CDR3 DNA: TGTGCCAGCAGCAAAGTCGAGGGTAGTCTAACCGGGGAGCTGTTTTTT.

Concerning this clonotype: Being one base from a much bigger clone, this may be a read error. This chain uses TRBV12-3 or TRBV12-4 with TRBJ1-5; TRBD1 matches 8 bases. The CDR3 has 15 residues. CDR3 protein: CASGLSGQVVQPQHF. The CDR3 nucleotides are TGTGCCAGCGGTTTATCGGGACAGGTAGTTCAGCCCCAGCATTTT.

The chain uses TRBV6-2 or TRBV6-3 and TRBJ2-7; D gene unclear. The CDR3 extends over 13 amino acids. V was pared by 5 bases and J by 1 base, with 9 bases between. Germline V CDR1 and CDR2: MNHEY, SVGEGT. CDR3: CASSRSLSYEQYF. The CDR3 DNA reads TGTGCCAGCAGTCGATCCCTTTCCTACGAGCAGTACTTC.

This clonotype was seen repeatedly, ten times or more. The chain has TRBV12-3 or TRBV12-4 and TRBJ1-2; TRBD1 agrees at 10 bases. V lost 7 bases and J lost 3; bases outside the gene matches: 8. CDR3 length: 15 amino acids. CDR3 nucleotide sequence: TGTGCCAGCAACGACGAGACAGGGGGCGACTATGGCTACACCTTC. Its protein product is CASNDETGGDYGYTF.

There are many counts of this clonotype. This chain links TRBV4-1 with TRBJ1-4; 9 bases match TRBD1. V dropped 2 bases and J dropped 10; count of bases not matched to a gene: 14. Germline assignment: CDR1 MGHRA and CDR2 YSYEKL. The CDR3 runs 17 residues. DNA of the CDR3: TGCGCCAGCAGCCAATTTTCCGCCGGGACAGGGCGCGGAAAACTGTTTTTT. It specifies CASSQFSAGTGRGKLFF.